The sequence of this T cell receptor (beta chain) was determined in a study of blood T cells in healthy people across ages. Study as a whole: About one barcoded TCR beta cDNA was captured per two T cells. Study-wide findings and caveats: It was not possible, with unsorted PBMCs, to conclusively compare naive and antigen-experienced cells.

The V end was cut by 3 bases, the J end by 6 bases, with 17 bases between. Germline V gives CDR1 SGHAT, CDR2 FQNNGV. This CDR3 spans 15 amino acids. Donor samples were obtained from healthy Caucasian individuals from Russia, aged roughly 6 to 95. Next came a second PCR, run for roughly 6 to 11 cycles, which used a sample-barcoded 5' primer along with a J-beta primer mix. From the 5' RACE reads, TCRdb called clonotypes with MiXCR, one entry per CDR3 protein. Of 450,000 to 700,000 distinct CDR3 sequences listed, 25% to 30% are singletons. This clonotype has more than one count but fewer than ten. As yet, its antigen is unknown.

The chain is built from TRBV11-2 and TRBJ2-5, with a possible D match to TRBD2 (7 bases). The clonotype comes from a woman aged 70-85 years in good health. The source material was blood. CDR3 DNA: TGTGCCAGCAGCTTGGGGGGGGCTTCCTCCCAGACCCAGTACTTC. Translated, it gives CASSLGGASSQTQYF.